The T cell receptor (beta chain) under discussion was sequenced for a study of blood T cell repertoires in COVID-19. Study in general: COVID-19 samples collected from the United States, Italy and Spain covered acute and convalescent phases. PBMCs, B-cell-depleted T cells, or T cells were the source of the cDNA or gDNA that made up the material.

Assay: immunoSEQ multiplex PCR; the TCRdb copy retains only in-frame clones and omits some. The sample has 65,000 to 95,000 clones, roughly 78% seen once. Germline V CDR1 and CDR2: SGDLS, YYNGEE. V shed 6 bases and J shed 5 bases, with 14 bases lying between them. The CDR3 length is 14 residues. A Seattle source enrolled patients during active infection and followed them longitudinally. This chain connects TRBV9 to TRBJ2-2, with a possible D match to TRBD2 (5 bases). Sequenced: peripheral blood. The clonotype was recovered from a man in his 60s with COVID-19, enrolled during active disease. The CDR3 here is CASTARGSTGELFF. Written as DNA, the CDR3 is TGTGCCAGCACCGCACGGGGTTCGACCGGGGAGCTGTTTTTT.